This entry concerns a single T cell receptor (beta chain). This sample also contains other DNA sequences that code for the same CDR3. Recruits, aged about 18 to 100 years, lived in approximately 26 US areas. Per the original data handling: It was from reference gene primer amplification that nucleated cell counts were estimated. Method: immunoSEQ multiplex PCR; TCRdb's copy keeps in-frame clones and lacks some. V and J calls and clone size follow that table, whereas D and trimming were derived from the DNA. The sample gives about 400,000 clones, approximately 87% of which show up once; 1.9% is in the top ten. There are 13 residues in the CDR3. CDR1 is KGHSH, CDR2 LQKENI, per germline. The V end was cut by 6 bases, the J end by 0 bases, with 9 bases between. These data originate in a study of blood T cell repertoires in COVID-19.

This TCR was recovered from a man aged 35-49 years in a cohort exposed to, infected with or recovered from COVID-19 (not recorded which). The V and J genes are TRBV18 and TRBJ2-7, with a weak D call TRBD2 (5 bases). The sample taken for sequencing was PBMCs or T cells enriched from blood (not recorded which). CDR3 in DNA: TGTGCCAGCTCCCCGAGCGGCTCCTACGAGCAGTACTTC. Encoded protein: CASSPSGSYEQYF.